A single sample gave rise to the 28 T cell receptor beta chains below, sequenced in a study of radiation and T cells in renal cell carcinoma. Described treatment: 15 Gy SBRT to primary tumor, nephrectomy 4 weeks later. Libraries were prepared by immunoSEQ multiplex PCR; TCRdb keeps only in-frame clonotypes and omits some of them. Of 15,000 to 20,000 clones in the sample, about 50% were seen once. This specimen consisted of tumor tissue, obtained from a patient whose treatment included radiotherapy and nephrectomy. These TCRs come from a man between 45 and 60 years old with renal cell carcinoma.

The chain combines TRBV2 with TRBJ1-2, with D maybe TRBD1 (5 bases). The CDR3 spans 15 residues. V was pared by 0 bases and J by 6 bases, with 14 bases between. The germline CDR1 and CDR2 sequences are SNHLY and FYNNEI. The CDR3 loop reads CASSEAAWGADGYTF. The CDR3 DNA reads as TGTGCCAGCAGTGAAGCGGCATGGGGCGCGGATGGCTACACCTTC.

The V call is TRBV7-9, the J call TRBJ1-2; 11 bases are shared with TRBD1. The CDR3 has 14 amino acids. Trimming took 5 bases from V and 7 from J; bases not matched to a gene: 6. Germline-derived CDR1 and CDR2 are SEHNR and FQNEAQ (reference sequence). DNA of the CDR3: TGTGCCAGCAGCCCTGGACAGGGGGCTCTTGGCTACACCTTC. Translation: CASSPGQGALGYTF.

V is TRBV2 and J is TRBJ2-7; 8 bases agree with TRBD1. This CDR3 comprises 13 residues. V trimming: 3 bases; J trimming: 3 bases; junction bases outside the gene matches: 1. CDR1 is SNHLY and CDR2 is FYNNEI in the germline V gene. DNA of the CDR3: TGTGCCAGCAGTGATACAGGGGGCTACGAGCAGTACTTC. This gives the protein CASSDTGGYEQYF.

This chain connects TRBV21-1 to TRBJ1-5. TRBV21-1 is tagged as a pseudogene. This CDR3 spans 14 amino acids. The CDR3 spells CASCRMGLGQPQHF. The CDR3 DNA reads TGTGCCAGCTGTCGGATGGGGTTAGGGCAGCCCCAGCATTTT.

The V call is TRBV5-1, the J call TRBJ1-4, with D possibly being TRBD1 (5 bases). Trimming shortened V by 2 bases and J by 6 bases, and 11 bases separated the two germline ends. The V gene's germline CDR1 is SGHRS and CDR2 YFSETQ. The CDR3 loop spans 14 amino acids. The CDR3 sequence is CASSFGQGHEKLFF. The CDR3 DNA follows: TGCGCCAGCAGCTTCGGTCAGGGACATGAAAAACTGTTTTTT.

This clone has a count of ten or more. The chain has TRBV13 and TRBJ1-2, with D hard to call. The CDR3 runs to 14 residues. Germline CDR1 is PRHDT and CDR2 is FYEKMQ (reference sequence). V lost 5 bases to trimming and J lost 1 base, with 11 bases between them. For the CDR3, the DNA is TGTGCCAGCAGCCGTGGGCAGCTTAACTATGGCTACACCTTC. Translated: CASSRGQLNYGYTF.

V usage is TRBV6-4 and J usage is TRBJ1-2; tentative D call: TRBD1 (6 bases). Germline CDR1 MRHNA, CDR2 SNTAGT. There are 15 residues in the CDR3. V was shortened by 3 bases and J by 4 bases, with 15 bases between the two germline ends. This CDR3 reads CASSDTRGSGYGYTF. The CDR3 DNA reads TGTGCCAGCAGTGATACGAGGGGGTCTGGCTATGGCTACACCTTC.

In its sample, this clone was seen many times. Written as DNA, the CDR3 is TGTGCCAGCAGTCTACTGGGGGGAGGGCCCCACGAGCAGTACTTC. This codes for CASSLLGGGPHEQYF. The chain links TRBV6-5 to TRBJ2-7; 7 nucleotides agree with TRBD2. This CDR3 is 15 amino acids long. J gave up 5 bases and V 5 bases, and 12 bases lay outside the gene matches. Germline loops: CDR1 MNHEY, CDR2 SVGAGI.

There are a few counts of this clone. The genes are TRBV15 and TRBJ2-5, with D possibly TRBD2 on 7 matching bases. The CDR3 totals 16 residues. V gave up 5 bases and J gave up 4 bases, with 20 bases separating them. CDR1 and CDR2 from the germline V gene are LNHNV and YYDKDF (reference sequence). CDR3 region: CATSASRGGEGETQYF. The CDR3 DNA follows: TGTGCCACCAGCGCCTCCCGCGGGGGCGAGGGAGAGACCCAGTACTTC.

The chain recombines TRBV4-2 with TRBJ2-1; weak D call: TRBD2 (6 bases). The CDR3 spans 17 residues. Germline-derived CDR1 and CDR2 are LGHNA and YNFKEQ. Trimming left V 4 bases short and J 4 bases short, with 20 bases between. CDR3 coding DNA: TGTGCCAGCAGCCCCACCCAAGGCGGGACGGATTACAATGAGCAGTTCTTC. Translation: CASSPTQGGTDYNEQFF.

This chain connects TRBV9 to TRBJ2-7; D gene uncertain. Trimming removed 0 bases at V and 1 base at J, with 14 bases between. This CDR3 is built from 16 residues. Germline CDR1 reads SGDLS; CDR2 reads YYNGEE. The CDR3 nucleotides read TGTGCCAGCAGCGTAGACCGTGAGGTAAGGTCCTACGAGCAGTACTTC. Its translation: CASSVDREVRSYEQYF. Drawing the rest from reference TRBV9 and TRBJ2-7, the complete variable domain is DSGVTQTPKHLITATGQRVTLRCSPRSGDLSVYWYQQSLDQGLQFLIQYYNGEERAKGNILERFSAQQFPDLHSELNLSSLELGDSALYFCASSVDREVRSYEQYFGPGTRLTVT.

V is TRBV27 and J is TRBJ2-7; 9 bases map to TRBD1. Germline CDR1 is MNHEY and CDR2 is SMNVEV (reference sequence). CDR3 length: 17 residues. The trim removed 5 bases at V and 2 bases at J, leaving 13 bases unmatched. The CDR3 sequence: CASSPLPDRGWAYEQYF. As DNA, the CDR3 is TGTGCCAGCAGTCCGTTACCGGACAGGGGCTGGGCCTACGAGCAGTACTTC.

The sample holds a few counts of this clone. The V call is TRBV27, the J call TRBJ1-2; D gene ambiguous. This CDR3 region has 14 residues. The V gene's germline CDR1 is MNHEY and CDR2 SMNVEV (reference sequence). Trimming took off 5 bases at V and 5 bases at J, with 15 bases between the two ends. The CDR3 coding sequence is TGTGCCAGCAGTCACGGCGGTATGCCTTATGGCTACACCTTC. The encoded protein is CASSHGGMPYGYTF.

By share, this clone ranks as medium-sized (0.01 to 0.1%). J is TRBJ1-1 and V is TRBV15, with 7 bases identical to TRBD1. CDR3 length: 16 residues. The ends lost 0 bases at V and 4 bases at J; junction bases unmatched: 8. From germline, CDR1 is LNHNV and CDR2 YYDKDF (reference sequence). CDR3 region: CATSREVRGRSTEAFF. The CDR3, as DNA: TGTGCCACCAGCAGAGAGGTGAGGGGGCGCTCCACTGAAGCTTTCTTT.

The CDR3 sequence is CASTRDGNEAFF. CDR3 nucleotides: TGTGCCAGTACCCGGGACGGTAATGAAGCTTTCTTT. The chain employs TRBV19 and TRBJ1-1; tentative D call: TRBD1 (5 bases). The CDR3 runs to 12 residues. Germline values: CDR1 LNHDA, CDR2 SQIVND (reference sequence). Trimming took off 7 bases at V and 7 bases at J, with 13 bases between the two ends.

The rearrangement links TRBV27 to TRBJ2-7; tentatively, D is TRBD1 or TRBD2 (5 bases each). The germline V gene encodes CDR1 MNHEY and CDR2 SMNVEV (reference sequence). This CDR3 is built from 14 residues. V shed 2 bases and J shed 1 base, with 9 bases lying between them. In DNA, the CDR3 is TGTGCCAGCAGTTTACAGGGAGCTTCCTACGAGCAGTACTTC. It encodes CASSLQGASYEQYF.

The rearrangement joins TRBV10-3 to TRBJ2-3, with D tentatively TRBD2 (6 bases). The CDR3 is made up of 14 amino acids. The V gene lost 5 bases and the J gene lost 2 bases, with 11 bases spanning the gap. Germline V gene data show CDR1 as ENHRY and CDR2 as SYGVKD. In nucleotides, the CDR3 is TGTGCCATCAGTCCGGGAGATACCACAGATACGCAGTATTTT. This codes for CAISPGDTTDTQYF.

The chain links TRBV18 to TRBJ2-5; tentatively, D is TRBD1 (6 bases). The V end was cut by 2 bases, the J end by 5 bases, with 9 bases between. The CDR3 is 13 amino acids. CDR1 and CDR2 (germline): KGHSH, LQKENI. CDR3 coding DNA: TGTGCCAGCTCACCAGCTACAGGGGAGACCCAGTACTTC. It specifies CASSPATGETQYF.

CDR3 in DNA: TGTGCCAGCAGCCCCAAAATAGCGGGAGGTCGAGATACGCAGTATTTT. This codes for CASSPKIAGGRDTQYF. The V and J genes are TRBV7-6 and TRBJ2-3; 10 bases map to TRBD2. CDR3 size: 16 residues. J gave up 5 bases and V 5 bases, and 10 bases lay outside the gene matches. Germline CDR1 is SGHVS and CDR2 is FNYEAQ.

This clone occurred a few times. The gene calls are TRBV19 and TRBJ1-4; possibly TRBD1 for D (5 bases). The germline CDR1 and CDR2 sequences are LNHDA and SQIVND (reference sequence). The CDR3 length is 14 residues. V dropped 1 base and J dropped 7 bases, with 10 bases sitting between them. The CDR3 region has the DNA TGTGCCAGTAGTATAGGGGGGAATCGTGAAAAACTGTTTTTT. Protein product: CASSIGGNREKLFF.

V is TRBV6-1 and J is TRBJ1-2; 12 bases are shared with TRBD1. Germline V CDR1 and CDR2: MNHNS, SASEGT. The CDR3 covers 17 residues. With 4 bases clipped from V and 8 bases from J, the junction kept 14 bases outside the gene matches. CDR3 loop: CASSASSGTGGMWGYTF. The CDR3 bases are TGTGCCAGCAGTGCGTCATCAGGGACAGGGGGCATGTGGGGCTACACCTTC.

The chain has TRBV27 and TRBJ1-6; TRBD1 matches at 10 bases. J gave up 15 bases and V 3 bases, and 26 bases lay outside the gene matches. CDR1 MNHEY and CDR2 SMNVEV come from the germline V gene (reference sequence). The CDR3 extends over 20 amino acids. The CDR3 sequence: CASSFYGPGTGALIGLVLHF. The CDR3 nucleotides read TGTGCCAGCAGTTTTTATGGCCCCGGGACAGGGGCCTTAATAGGCTTGGTCCTCCACTTT.

This clone has just a few counts. V usage is TRBV27 and J usage is TRBJ2-2; TRBD2 is a possible D gene (5 bases). Germline CDR1 and CDR2: MNHEY and SMNVEV (reference sequence). CDR3 length: 15 residues. Between the trimmed V and J ends, which lost 0 bases and 5 bases, there was a span of 10 bases. The CDR3 bases are TGTGCCAGCAGTTTATCGGGAGTGGGGACCGGGGAGCTGTTTTTT. This codes for CASSLSGVGTGELFF.

The V and J genes are TRBV6-6 and TRBJ2-7, with a weak D call TRBD1 (5 bases). The CDR3 is 14 residues long. V was cut by 10 bases and J by 2 bases, with 18 bases left in between. Per the germline V gene, CDR1 is MNHNY and CDR2 is SVGAGI (reference sequence). The CDR3 spells CATHRHLGPYEQYF. The CDR3 DNA reads as TGTGCCACCCACCGACACCTGGGGCCCTACGAGCAGTACTTC.

V gene TRBV7-9 combines with J gene TRBJ1-1, with 8 bases matching TRBD1. The CDR3 spans 16 residues. The junction had 9 bases not matched to a gene; V was cut back by 5 bases and J by 1 base. Germline V CDR1 and CDR2: SEHNR, FQNEAQ (reference sequence). CDR3 bases: TGTGCCAGCAGCCCCGCGGACAGGGCCTGGAACACTGAAGCTTTCTTT. It yields the protein CASSPADRAWNTEAFF.

The J gene is TRBJ1-2, the V gene TRBV7-9; 10 bases match TRBD1. V lost 7 bases, J lost 4 bases, and 6 bases stayed unmatched. CDR1 and CDR2 from the germline V gene are SEHNR and FQNEAQ (reference sequence). The CDR3 has 14 amino acids. The CDR3 is CASTRQGASYGYTF. The CDR3 coding sequence is TGTGCCAGCACCCGACAGGGGGCCTCCTATGGCTACACCTTC.

This clone showed up just a few times. This chain joins TRBV9 and TRBJ2-5; TRBD2 matches 11 bases. Germline V CDR1 and CDR2: SGDLS, YYNGEE. The CDR3 runs 16 residues. Trimming cost V 0 bases and J 0 bases; bases outside gene matches: 1. CDR3: CASSVGTSGYQETQYF. CDR3 DNA: TGTGCCAGCAGCGTAGGGACTAGCGGGTACCAAGAGACCCAGTACTTC.

This clone has only a few counts. The chain joins TRBV9 to TRBJ2-5; possibly TRBD1 for D (6 bases). The CDR3 is made up of 15 amino acids. With 0 bases removed from V and 3 bases from J, the gap between germline ends came to 12 bases. Per germline, CDR1 SGDLS and CDR2 YYNGEE. The CDR3 nucleotides read TGTGCCAGCAGCGTAGTGGGACAACTAGAAGAGACCCAGTACTTC. Protein product: CASSVVGQLEETQYF.